This TCR beta chain was identified in a study of blood T cell repertoires in COVID-19. Study at large: Italy, Spain and the United States were the sources of the convalescent and acute COVID-19 samples.

Original processing notes: How many nucleated cells were present was estimated from reference gene primer amplification. Profiling relied on immunoSEQ multiplex PCR, and the TCRdb table lists in-frame clones only, not all of them. The V and J calls and clone size were taken over from that table, and D and trimming were inferred from the DNA. Here the sample spans hundreds of thousands of clones, around nine tenths being singletons. Seattle participants joined during active infection and were tracked over time. The clonotype was recovered from a woman aged 70-85 years with COVID-19, enrolled during active disease. Sample: peripheral blood.

As DNA, the CDR3 is TGCGCCAGCAGCTTGGTTGGGGAGACGAGCTATGGCTACACCTTC. Translating it yields CASSLVGETSYGYTF. The rearrangement joins TRBV5-1 to TRBJ1-2; D not resolved. With 0 bases removed from V and 4 bases from J, the gap between germline ends came to 13 bases. CDR1 and CDR2 (germline): SGHRS, YFSETQ. The CDR3 is made up of 15 amino acids.